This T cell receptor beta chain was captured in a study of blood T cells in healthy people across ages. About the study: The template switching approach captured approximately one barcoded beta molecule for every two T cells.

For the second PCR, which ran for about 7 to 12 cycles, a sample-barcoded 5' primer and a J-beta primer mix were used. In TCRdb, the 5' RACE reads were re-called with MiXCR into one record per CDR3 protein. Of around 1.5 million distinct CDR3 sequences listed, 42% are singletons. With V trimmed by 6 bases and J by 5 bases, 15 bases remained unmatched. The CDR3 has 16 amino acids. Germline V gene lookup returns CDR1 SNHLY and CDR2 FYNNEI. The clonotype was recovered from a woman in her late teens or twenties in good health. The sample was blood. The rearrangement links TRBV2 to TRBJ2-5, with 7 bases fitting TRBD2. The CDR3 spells CASSASGTTFMETQYF. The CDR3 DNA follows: TGTGCCAGCAGCGCTAGCGGTACTACCTTTATGGAGACCCAGTACTTC. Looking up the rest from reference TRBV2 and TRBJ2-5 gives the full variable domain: EPEVTQTPSHQVTQMGQEVILRCVPISNHLYFYWYRQILGQKVEFLVSFYNNEISEKSEIFDDQFSVERPDGSNFTLKIRSTKLEDSAMYFCASSASGTTFMETQYFGPGTRLLVL.